What follows are 16 T cell receptor beta chains derived from one specimen sequenced in a study of blood T cells in healthy people across ages. With a J-beta primer mix and a sample-barcoded 5' primer, a second PCR ran about 7 to 12 cycles. TCRdb passed the 5' RACE reads through MiXCR, listing each CDR3 protein once. The profile shows roughly 680,000 distinct CDR3 sequences, more than 40% of them singletons. Sequences were obtained from blood. These receptors were collected from a woman aged 60-75 years in good health.

The chain uses TRBV5-5 and TRBJ2-7; 7 bases line up with TRBD2. Germline CDR1 reads SGHKS; CDR2 reads YYEKEE (reference sequence). V dropped 7 bases and J dropped 7; count of bases not matched to a gene: 26. The CDR3 covers 18 residues. In nucleotides, the CDR3 is TGTGCCAGCGAGTCCCTCGGGGCTAGCGGAGGGATGAAGGGGGAGCAGTACTTC. Its protein product is CASESLGASGGMKGEQYF.

This clonotype was counted only a few times. V usage is TRBV4-3 and J usage is TRBJ2-3; TRBD2 might be the D (5 bases). The CDR3 totals 14 residues. Germline V gene data show CDR1 as LGHNA and CDR2 as YSLEER. Trimming stripped 3 bases from V and 6 bases from J, with 13 bases between. The CDR3, as DNA: TGCGCCAGCAGCCATAGTGGGAGAGGGGATACGCAGTATTTT. Its protein is CASSHSGRGDTQYF.

This CDR3 is CASRENYEQYF. The CDR3, as DNA: TGTGCCAGCAGGGAAAATTACGAGCAGTACTTC. The chain couples TRBV12-3 or TRBV12-4 to TRBJ2-7; D is undetermined. V was clipped by 6 bases and J by 4 bases, with 7 bases between them. The CDR3 runs 11 residues.

This clonotype turned up a few times. The genes are TRBV5-1 and TRBJ2-1; 14 nucleotides match TRBD2. Germline loops: CDR1 SGHRS, CDR2 YFSETQ. With V trimmed by 4 bases and J by 9 bases, 9 bases remained unmatched. The CDR3 is 16 amino acids. CDR3 residues: CASSQGTSGSRGEQFF. Here the CDR3 DNA reads TGCGCCAGCAGCCAAGGGACTAGCGGGAGTCGGGGTGAGCAGTTCTTC.

This chain joins TRBV29-1 and TRBJ2-3; D possibly matches TRBD1 or TRBD2 (5 bases each). V shed 6 bases and J shed 3 bases, with 16 bases lying between them. Germline loops: CDR1 SQVTM, CDR2 ANQGSEA. The CDR3 runs 14 residues. The CDR3 spells CSVAGASGTDTQYF. The CDR3 DNA follows: TGCAGCGTAGCCGGGGCCAGTGGTACAGATACGCAGTATTTT.

The chain carries TRBV4-1 and TRBJ1-4; D might be TRBD1 (6 bases). Trimming left V 3 bases short and J 7 bases short, with 12 bases between. Germline V CDR1 and CDR2: MGHRA, YSYEKL. This CDR3 spans 14 amino acids. The CDR3 DNA sequence: TGCGCCAGCAGCCACGACAGGACGAGTGAAAAACTGTTTTTT. Translating gives CASSHDRTSEKLFF.

CDR3 coding DNA: TGCGCCAGCAGCCAAGGTCGGCTAGCGGGAGTCGACAATGAGCAGTTCTTC. Translation gives CASSQGRLAGVDNEQFF. This chain connects TRBV4-3 to TRBJ2-1; 10 nucleotides match TRBD2. With V trimmed by 1 base and J by 5 bases, 8 bases remained unmatched. Germline assignment: CDR1 LGHNA and CDR2 YSLEER. The CDR3 is 17 amino acids.

The gene calls are TRBV6-2 or TRBV6-3 and TRBJ1-5; the D is unclear. The CDR3 is 15 amino acids. CDR1 and CDR2 from the germline V gene are MNHEY and SVGEGT. V lost 1 base to trimming and J lost 6 bases, with 13 bases between them. The CDR3 reads CASSYLGFAAQPQHF. The CDR3, as DNA: TGTGCCAGCAGTTACTTAGGGTTCGCGGCTCAGCCCCAGCATTTT.

V is TRBV5-1 and J is TRBJ2-5, with 10 bases fitting TRBD1. J gave up 5 bases and V 2 bases, and 3 bases lay outside the gene matches. The CDR3 is 14 amino acids. Germline V CDR1 and CDR2: SGHRS, YFSETQ. The CDR3 sequence: CASSFGTGVETQYF. CDR3 nucleotide sequence: TGCGCCAGCAGCTTCGGGACAGGGGTCGAGACCCAGTACTTC.

The V gene is TRBV27, the J gene TRBJ1-6; TRBD1 matches at 7 bases. CDR1 is MNHEY and CDR2 is SMNVEV in the germline V gene (reference sequence). The CDR3 loop spans 14 amino acids. J gave up 12 bases and V 5 bases, and 10 bases lay outside the gene matches. In DNA, the CDR3 is TGTGCCAGCAGTCCCCGACAGGGCTCTAAACCCCTCCACTTT. It yields the protein CASSPRQGSKPLHF.

CDR3 DNA: TGCAGTGCTAGTAGCGGGAGGGGGACAGATACGCAGTATTTT. This sequence encodes CSASSGRGTDTQYF. This rearrangement joins TRBV20-1 to TRBJ2-3; TRBD2 agrees at 11 bases. CDR1 and CDR2 from the germline V gene are DFQATT and SNEGSKA (reference sequence). V dropped 3 bases and J dropped 3; count of bases not matched to a gene: 2. The CDR3 has 14 residues.

This clonotype was picked up many times. The chain couples TRBV25-1 to TRBJ1-5; no clear D. The CDR3 length is 15 residues. The germline V gene has CDR1 MGHDK and CDR2 SYGVNS. The ends were cut back, 2 bases at V and 3 bases at J, with 11 bases in the middle. The CDR3 sequence is CASSENVRTNQPQHF. DNA of the CDR3: TGTGCCAGCAGTGAAAACGTCAGAACCAATCAGCCCCAGCATTTT.

At least ten counts were recorded for this clonotype. The chain links TRBV3-1 to TRBJ2-1; D may match TRBD1 or TRBD2 (6 bases each). Trimming pared 4 bases from V and 7 bases from J, leaving 20 bases between. This CDR3 comprises 16 residues. Germline V CDR1 and CDR2: LGHDT, YNNKEL (reference sequence). CDR3 in DNA: TGTGCCAGCAGCCTCAAGAATAGCGGAAGGGGGAATGAGCAGTTCTTC. Its translation: CASSLKNSGRGNEQFF.

This chain links TRBV11-2 with TRBJ2-1, with 7 bases aligning to TRBD2. The V gene end was trimmed by 1 base and the J gene end by 4 bases; junction bases not matched to a gene: 13. The CDR3 covers 18 residues. The germline V gene encodes CDR1 SGHAT and CDR2 FQNNGV. The CDR3 is CASSLGSLWSGDYNEQFF. The CDR3 DNA sequence: TGTGCCAGCAGCTTAGGGTCCCTTTGGAGCGGGGATTACAATGAGCAGTTCTTC.

This clonotype has more than one count but fewer than ten. The chain employs TRBV7-9 and TRBJ2-5; D is undetermined. Trimming left V 2 bases short and J 5 bases short, with 9 bases between. Germline assignment: CDR1 SEHNR and CDR2 FQNEAQ (reference sequence). The CDR3 has 13 amino acids. CDR3 loop: CASSLNWRETQYF. The DNA of the CDR3 is TGTGCCAGCAGCTTAAACTGGCGGGAGACCCAGTACTTC.

The rearrangement links TRBV27 to TRBJ2-1, with 11 bases lining up with TRBD2. The V gene end was trimmed by 8 bases and the J gene end by 4 bases; junction bases not matched to a gene: 4. The CDR3 sequence is 14 residues long. CDR1 and CDR2 from the germline V gene are MNHEY and SMNVEV (reference sequence). The CDR3 here is CASGTSGFYNEQFF. DNA of the CDR3: TGTGCCAGCGGGACTAGCGGATTTTACAATGAGCAGTTCTTC.